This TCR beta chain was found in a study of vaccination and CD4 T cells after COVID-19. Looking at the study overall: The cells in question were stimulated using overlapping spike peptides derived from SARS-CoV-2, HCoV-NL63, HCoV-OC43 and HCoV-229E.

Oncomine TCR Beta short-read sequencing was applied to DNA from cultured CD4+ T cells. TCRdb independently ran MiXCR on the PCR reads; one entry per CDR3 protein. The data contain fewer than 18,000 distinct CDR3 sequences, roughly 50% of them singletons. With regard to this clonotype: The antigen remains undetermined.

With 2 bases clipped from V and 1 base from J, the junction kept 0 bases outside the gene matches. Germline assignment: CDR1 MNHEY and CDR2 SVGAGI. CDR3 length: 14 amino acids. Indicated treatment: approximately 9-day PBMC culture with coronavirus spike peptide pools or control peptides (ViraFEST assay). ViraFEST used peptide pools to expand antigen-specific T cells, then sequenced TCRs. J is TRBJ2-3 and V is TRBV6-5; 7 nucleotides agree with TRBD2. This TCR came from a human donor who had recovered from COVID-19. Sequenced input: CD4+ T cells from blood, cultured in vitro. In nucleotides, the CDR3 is TGTGCCAGCAGTTACGGGGGGGGCACAGATACGCAGTATTTT. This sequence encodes CASSYGGGTDTQYF.